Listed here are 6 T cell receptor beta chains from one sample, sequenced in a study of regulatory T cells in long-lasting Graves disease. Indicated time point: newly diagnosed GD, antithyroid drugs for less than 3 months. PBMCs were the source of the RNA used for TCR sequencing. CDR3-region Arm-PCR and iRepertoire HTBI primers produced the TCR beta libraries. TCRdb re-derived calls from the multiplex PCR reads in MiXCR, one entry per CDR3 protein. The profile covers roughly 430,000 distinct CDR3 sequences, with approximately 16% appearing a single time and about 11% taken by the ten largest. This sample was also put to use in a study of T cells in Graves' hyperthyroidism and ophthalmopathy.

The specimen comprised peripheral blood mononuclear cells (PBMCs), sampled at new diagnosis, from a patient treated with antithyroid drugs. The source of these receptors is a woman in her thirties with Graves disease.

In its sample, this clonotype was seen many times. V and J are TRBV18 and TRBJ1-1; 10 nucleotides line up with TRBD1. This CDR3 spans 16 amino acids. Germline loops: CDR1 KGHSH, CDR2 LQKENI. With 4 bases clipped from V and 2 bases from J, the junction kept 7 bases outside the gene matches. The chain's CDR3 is CASSLRQGAFNTEAFF. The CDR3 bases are TGTGCCAGCTCACTTCGACAGGGGGCATTTAACACTGAAGCTTTCTTT.

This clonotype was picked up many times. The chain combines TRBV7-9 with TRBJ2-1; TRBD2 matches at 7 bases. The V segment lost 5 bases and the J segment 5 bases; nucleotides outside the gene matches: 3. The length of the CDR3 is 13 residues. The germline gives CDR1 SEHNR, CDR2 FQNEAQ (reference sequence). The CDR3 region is CASSSLADNEQFF. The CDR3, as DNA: TGTGCCAGCAGCAGTCTAGCGGACAATGAGCAGTTCTTC.

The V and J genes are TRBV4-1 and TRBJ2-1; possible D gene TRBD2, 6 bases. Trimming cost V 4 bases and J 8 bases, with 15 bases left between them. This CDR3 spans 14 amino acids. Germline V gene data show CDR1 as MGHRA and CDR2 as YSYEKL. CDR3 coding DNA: TGCGCCAGCAGCCGCCCTCTGCGGGACCATGAGCAGTTCTTC. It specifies CASSRPLRDHEQFF.

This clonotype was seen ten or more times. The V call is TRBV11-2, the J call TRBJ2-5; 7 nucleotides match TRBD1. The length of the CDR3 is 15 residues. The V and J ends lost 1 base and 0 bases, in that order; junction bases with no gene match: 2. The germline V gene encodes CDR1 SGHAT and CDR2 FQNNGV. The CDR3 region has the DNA TGTGCCAGCAGCTTAGGAGGGACAGACCAAGAGACCCAGTACTTC. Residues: CASSLGGTDQETQYF.

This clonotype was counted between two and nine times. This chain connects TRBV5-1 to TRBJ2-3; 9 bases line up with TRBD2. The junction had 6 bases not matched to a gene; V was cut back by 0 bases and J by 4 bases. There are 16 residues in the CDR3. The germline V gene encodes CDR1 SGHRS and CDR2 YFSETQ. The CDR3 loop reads CASSLGVAGVADTQYF. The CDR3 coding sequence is TGCGCCAGCAGCTTGGGAGTAGCGGGAGTCGCAGATACGCAGTATTTT. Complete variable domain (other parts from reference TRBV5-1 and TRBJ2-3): KAGVTQTPRYLIKTRGQQVTLSCSPISGHRSVSWYQQTPGQGLQFLFEYFSETQRNKGNFPGRFSGRQFSNSRSEMNVSTLELGDSALYLCASSLGVAGVADTQYFGPGTRLTVL.

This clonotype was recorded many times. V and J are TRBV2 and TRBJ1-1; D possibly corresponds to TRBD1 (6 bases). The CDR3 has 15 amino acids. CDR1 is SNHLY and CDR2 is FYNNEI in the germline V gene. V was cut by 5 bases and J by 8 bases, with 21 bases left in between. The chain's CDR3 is CASSKTDRTDPEAFF. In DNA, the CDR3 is TGTGCCAGCAGTAAAACCGACAGGACCGACCCCGAAGCTTTCTTT.